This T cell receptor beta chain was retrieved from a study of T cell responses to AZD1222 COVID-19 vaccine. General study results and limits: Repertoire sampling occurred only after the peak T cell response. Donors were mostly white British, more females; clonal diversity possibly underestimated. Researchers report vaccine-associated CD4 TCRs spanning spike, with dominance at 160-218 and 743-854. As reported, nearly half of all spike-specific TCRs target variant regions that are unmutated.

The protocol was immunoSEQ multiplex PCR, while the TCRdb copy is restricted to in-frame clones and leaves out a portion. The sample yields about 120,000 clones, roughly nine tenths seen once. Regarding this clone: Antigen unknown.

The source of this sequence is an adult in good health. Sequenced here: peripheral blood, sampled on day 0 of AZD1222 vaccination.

CDR3 in amino acids: CASSTKQGRSEAFF. The CDR3, as DNA: TGTGCCAGCAGTACGAAACAGGGGAGGTCTGAAGCTTTCTTT. The V and J genes are TRBV6-5 and TRBJ1-1, with 7 bases fitting TRBD1. CDR1 is MNHEY and CDR2 is SVGAGI in the germline V gene. The CDR3 has 14 residues. The V gene end was trimmed by 5 bases and the J gene end by 6 bases; junction bases not matched to a gene: 9.